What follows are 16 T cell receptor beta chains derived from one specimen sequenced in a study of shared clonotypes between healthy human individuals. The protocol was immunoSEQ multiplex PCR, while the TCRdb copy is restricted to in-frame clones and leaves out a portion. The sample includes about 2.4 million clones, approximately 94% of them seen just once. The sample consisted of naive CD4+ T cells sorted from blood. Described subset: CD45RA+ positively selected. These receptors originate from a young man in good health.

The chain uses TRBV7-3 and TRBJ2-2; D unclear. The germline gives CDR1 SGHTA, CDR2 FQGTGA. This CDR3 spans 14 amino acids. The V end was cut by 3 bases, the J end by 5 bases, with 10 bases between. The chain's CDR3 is CASSLVAHTGELFF. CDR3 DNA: TGTGCCAGCAGCTTGGTCGCACATACCGGGGAGCTGTTTTTT.

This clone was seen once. CDR3 amino acids: CASSSLAGSSTDTQYF. The CDR3, as DNA: TGTGCCAGCAGCTCACTAGCGGGATCAAGCACAGATACGCAGTATTTT. The chain recombines TRBV11-3 with TRBJ2-3; 10 bases are shared with TRBD2. The germline CDR1 and CDR2 sequences are SGHNT and YENEEA. With 4 bases clipped from V and 0 bases from J, the junction kept 4 bases outside the gene matches. This CDR3 comprises 16 residues.

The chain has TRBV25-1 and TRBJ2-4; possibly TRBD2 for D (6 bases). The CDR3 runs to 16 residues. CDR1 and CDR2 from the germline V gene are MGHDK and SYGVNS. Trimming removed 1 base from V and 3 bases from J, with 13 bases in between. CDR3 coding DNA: TGTGCCAGCAGTGAATTCGGAGGGATGGGCAAAAACATTCAGTACTTC. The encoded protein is CASSEFGGMGKNIQYF.

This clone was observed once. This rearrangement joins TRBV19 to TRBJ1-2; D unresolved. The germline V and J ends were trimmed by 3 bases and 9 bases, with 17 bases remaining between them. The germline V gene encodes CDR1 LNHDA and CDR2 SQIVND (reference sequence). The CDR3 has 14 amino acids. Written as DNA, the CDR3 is TGTGCCAGTAGTATTCCCCACGGGTCTGTCAGCTACACCTTC. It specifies CASSIPHGSVSYTF.

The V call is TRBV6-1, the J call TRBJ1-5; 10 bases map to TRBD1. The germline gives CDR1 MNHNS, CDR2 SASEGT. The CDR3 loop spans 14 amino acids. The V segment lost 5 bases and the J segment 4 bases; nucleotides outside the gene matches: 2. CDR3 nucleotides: TGTGCCAGCAGTAGGGGACAGGGGAATCAGCCCCAGCATTTT. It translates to CASSRGQGNQPQHF.

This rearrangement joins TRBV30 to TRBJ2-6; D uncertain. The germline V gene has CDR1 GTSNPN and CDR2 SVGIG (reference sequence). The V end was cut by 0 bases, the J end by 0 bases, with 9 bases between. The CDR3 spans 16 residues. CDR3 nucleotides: TGTGCCTGGAGTGTAGGGATTCTCTCTGGGGCCAACGTCCTGACTTTC. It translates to CAWSVGILSGANVLTF.

The CDR3 DNA reads as TGTGCCAGCAGCTTATCTGTGGGATTAGACTCCTACGAGCAGTACTTC. It yields the protein CASSLSVGLDSYEQYF. The genes are TRBV13 and TRBJ2-5; D is unresolved. The J call may be incorrect, as the DNA end agrees better with TRBJ2-7. CDR3 length equals 16 residues. CDR1 PRHDT and CDR2 FYEKMQ come from the germline V gene (reference sequence).

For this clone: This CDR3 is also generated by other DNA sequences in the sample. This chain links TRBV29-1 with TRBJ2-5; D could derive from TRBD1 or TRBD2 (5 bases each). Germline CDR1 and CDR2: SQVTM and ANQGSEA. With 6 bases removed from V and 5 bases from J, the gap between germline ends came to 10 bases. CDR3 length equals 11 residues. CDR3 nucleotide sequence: TGCAGCGTGGGGGAAGGTGAGACCCAGTACTTC. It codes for CSVGEGETQYF. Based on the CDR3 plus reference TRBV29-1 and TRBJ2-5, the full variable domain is SAVISQKPSRDICQRGTSLTIQCQVDSQVTMMFWYRQQPGQSLTLIATANQGSEATYESGFVIDKFPISRPNLTFSTLTVSNMSPEDSSIYLCSVGEGETQYFGPGTRLLVL.

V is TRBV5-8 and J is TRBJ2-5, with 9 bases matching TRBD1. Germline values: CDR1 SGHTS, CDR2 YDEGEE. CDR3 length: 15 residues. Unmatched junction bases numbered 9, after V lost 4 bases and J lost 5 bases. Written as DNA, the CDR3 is TGTGCCAGCAGCCGACTGGGACAGGGAGGGGAGACCCAGTACTTC. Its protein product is CASSRLGQGGETQYF.

The chain's CDR3 is CASSLRPNQPQHF. The CDR3 DNA reads TGCGCCAGCAGCTTGCGACCGAATCAGCCCCAGCATTTT. This chain joins TRBV5-1 and TRBJ1-5; no reliable D call. The CDR3 runs to 13 residues. V lost 1 base to trimming and J lost 4 bases, with 6 bases between them. The germline V gene encodes CDR1 SGHRS and CDR2 YFSETQ.

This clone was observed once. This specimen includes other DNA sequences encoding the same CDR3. This CDR3 is CASSLTGETYEQYF. DNA of the CDR3: TGCGCCAGCAGCTTGACAGGGGAAACCTACGAGCAGTACTTC. This chain uses TRBV5-1 with TRBJ2-7, with 7 bases lining up with TRBD1. This CDR3 comprises 14 residues. Germline lookup yields CDR1 SGHRS and CDR2 YFSETQ. The V segment lost 1 base and the J segment 2 bases; nucleotides outside the gene matches: 3.

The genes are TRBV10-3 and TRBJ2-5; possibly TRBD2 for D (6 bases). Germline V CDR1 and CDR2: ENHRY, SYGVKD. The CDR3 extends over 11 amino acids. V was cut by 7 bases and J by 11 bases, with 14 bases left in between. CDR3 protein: CAIKSGWEQYF. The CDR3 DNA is TGTGCCATCAAGAGCGGGTGGGAGCAGTACTTC.

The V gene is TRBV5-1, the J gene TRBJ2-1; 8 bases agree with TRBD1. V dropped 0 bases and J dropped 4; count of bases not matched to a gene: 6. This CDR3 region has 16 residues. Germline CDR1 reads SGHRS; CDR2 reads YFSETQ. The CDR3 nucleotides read TGCGCCAGCAGCTTGGGTCGGGACAGGCGTTACAATGAGCAGTTCTTC. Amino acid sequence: CASSLGRDRRYNEQFF.

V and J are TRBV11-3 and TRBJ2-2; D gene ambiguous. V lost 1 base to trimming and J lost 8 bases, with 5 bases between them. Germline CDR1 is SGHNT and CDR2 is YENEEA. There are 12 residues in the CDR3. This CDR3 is CASSLVLGELFF. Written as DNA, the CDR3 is TGTGCCAGCAGCTTAGTCCTTGGGGAGCTGTTTTTT.

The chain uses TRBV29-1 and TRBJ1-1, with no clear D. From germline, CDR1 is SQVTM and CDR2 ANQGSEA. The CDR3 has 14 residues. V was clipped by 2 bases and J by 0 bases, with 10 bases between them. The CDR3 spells CSVERAGMNTEAFF. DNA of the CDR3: TGCAGCGTTGAAAGGGCGGGGATGAACACTGAAGCTTTCTTT.

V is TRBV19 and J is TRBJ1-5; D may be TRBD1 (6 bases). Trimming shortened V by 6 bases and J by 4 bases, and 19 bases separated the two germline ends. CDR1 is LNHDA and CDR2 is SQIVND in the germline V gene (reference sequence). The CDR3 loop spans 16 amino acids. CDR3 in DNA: TGTGCCAGTAGCCTGGACAGAGGGAATGTAAATCAGCCCCAGCATTTT. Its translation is CASSLDRGNVNQPQHF. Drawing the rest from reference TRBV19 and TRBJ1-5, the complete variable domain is DGGITQSPKYLFRKEGQNVTLSCEQNLNHDAMYWYRQDPGQGLRLIYYSQIVNDFQKGDIAEGYSVSREKKESFPLTVTSAQKNPTAFYLCASSLDRGNVNQPQHFGDGTRLSIL.